These T cell receptor beta chains were read from a single sample in a study of blood T cells in healthy people across ages. MiXCR was run by TCRdb on the 5' RACE reads, yielding one entry per CDR3 protein. The sample includes hundreds of thousands of distinct CDR3 sequences, around a quarter seen only once; the top ten take more than 8%. These data were also filed under a second study, of T cells of mothers and their children.

Sequencing was done on a sample of blood. The receptors derive from a boy between 10 and 17 years old in good health. CDR3s include the opening cysteine and the closing phenylalanine or tryptophan. Each record gives: CDR3 protein, CDR3 DNA, clone size, V gene, D gene, J gene. The D gene is left open where the match is weak. Clone size is shown for a subset of rows, as once, few, many or a class of expanded clone.

CDR3 protein: CASSLGLAGGPTQYF
CDR3 DNA: TGTGCCAGCAGCTTAGGTTTGGCGGGGGGGCCCACCCAGTACTTC
clone size: -
V gene: TRBV7-8
D gene: TRBD2
J gene: TRBJ2-5

CDR3 protein: CASKDGYNEQFF
CDR3 DNA: TGTGCCAGCAAAGACGGTTACAATGAGCAGTTCTTC
clone size: few
V gene: TRBV6-2/TRBV6-3
D gene: -
J gene: TRBJ2-1

CDR3 protein: CASSLDRGSSGANVLTF
CDR3 DNA: TGTGCCAGCAGTTTGGACAGGGGGAGCTCTGGGGCCAACGTCCTGACTTTC
clone size: many
V gene: TRBV12-3/TRBV12-4
D gene: TRBD1
J gene: TRBJ2-6

CDR3 protein: CASSQTGSEKLFF
CDR3 DNA: TGCGCCAGCAGCCAGACAGGGTCTGAAAAACTGTTTTTT
clone size: few
V gene: TRBV4-3
D gene: TRBD1
J gene: TRBJ1-4

CDR3 protein: CASSPGTSGRIDEQFF
CDR3 DNA: TGTGCCAGCTCACCCGGGACTAGCGGGAGGATCGATGAGCAGTTCTTC
clone size: -
V gene: TRBV18
D gene: TRBD2
J gene: TRBJ2-1

CDR3 protein: CSVLAVLAKNIQYF
CDR3 DNA: TGCAGCGTACTAGCGGTCCTAGCCAAAAACATTCAGTACTTC
clone size: many
V gene: TRBV29-1
D gene: TRBD2
J gene: TRBJ2-4

CDR3 protein: CASIRGTEAFF
CDR3 DNA: TGTGCCAGCATTAGGGGCACTGAAGCTTTCTTT
clone size: -
V gene: TRBV12-3/TRBV12-4
D gene: -
J gene: TRBJ1-1

CDR3 protein: CASSLNQGSNQPQHF
CDR3 DNA: TGTGCCAGCTCCCTAAACCAGGGTAGCAATCAGCCCCAGCATTTT
clone size: -
V gene: TRBV18
D gene: -
J gene: TRBJ1-5

CDR3 protein: CASSLATGDGSPGELFF
CDR3 DNA: TGTGCCAGCAGTTTAGCGACGGGGGATGGTTCACCCGGGGAGCTGTTTTTT
clone size: -
V gene: TRBV28
D gene: -
J gene: TRBJ2-2

CDR3 protein: CASSPDAGANVLTF
CDR3 DNA: TGTGCCAGCAGCCCGGATGCAGGGGCCAACGTCCTGACTTTC
clone size: -
V gene: TRBV5-5
D gene: -
J gene: TRBJ2-6

CDR3 protein: CASSDGQANQPQHF
CDR3 DNA: TGTGCCAGCAGCGACGGACAGGCAAATCAGCCCCAGCATTTT
clone size: few
V gene: TRBV6-5
D gene: TRBD1
J gene: TRBJ1-5

CDR3 protein: CASSLGGGPLSYTF
CDR3 DNA: TGTGCCAGCAGCTTAGGCGGGGGGCCCCTAAGCTACACCTTC
clone size: -
V gene: TRBV7-9
D gene: -
J gene: TRBJ1-2

CDR3 protein: CSASIGADTQYF
CDR3 DNA: TGCAGTGCTAGTATCGGCGCAGATACGCAGTATTTT
clone size: -
V gene: TRBV20-1
D gene: -
J gene: TRBJ2-3

CDR3 protein: CASSARQPTNEKLFF
CDR3 DNA: TGTGCCAGCAGTGCTCGACAGCCAACTAATGAAAAACTGTTTTTT
clone size: -
V gene: TRBV25-1
D gene: -
J gene: TRBJ1-4